This TCR beta chain was captured by sequencing in a study of CD8 T cells in Susac syndrome. Broader study findings: It was acknowledged in the study that the number of individuals who were included in its TCR sequencing and HLA analysis was relatively small.

The RNA, 0.5 to 1 ug, was put through reverse transcription using random hexamers. Across 54 Vbeta and 13 Jbeta, TCR beta CDR3 was amplified with immunoSEQ multiplex PCR. A single record per CDR3 protein comes from TCRdb applying MiXCR to the immunoSEQ multiplex PCR reads. In the table there are about 60,000 distinct CDR3 sequences, about 94% of which are singletons. A remark on this clonotype: Its antigen is unknown.

Each multiple sclerosis control was a treatment-naive patient with relapsing-remitting disease that was either stable or active. Trimming removed 3 bases from V and 5 bases from J, with 17 bases in between. This CDR3 is built from 15 residues. Germline V CDR1 and CDR2: DFQATT, SNEGSKA (reference sequence). This chain uses TRBV20-1 with TRBJ2-1; tentative D call: TRBD2 (6 bases). Sequencing was performed on CD8+ T cells from PBMCs. The clonotype was recovered from a human donor with multiple sclerosis. For the CDR3, the DNA is TGCAGTGCTAGGGGGGGACCCGCGGCTCACAATGAGCAGTTCTTC. Protein product: CSARGGPAAHNEQFF.